This TCR beta chain was identified in a study of cytomegalovirus exposure and HLA in healthy donors. Study results and caveats: A later look showed TCR association rates differing by HLA locus, highest for DRB1 and lowest for HLA-C. Common viral pathogens seemed, in a later analysis, to connect with several of the most significant clusters.

As for this clone: Its cognate antigen is unknown.

The PCR had 60 Vbeta and 13 Jbeta primers. The method was immunoSEQ multiplex PCR; TCRdb's version includes in-frame clones alone and lacks a portion of them. The sample carries fewer than 120,000 clones, approximately 84% recorded once. This sequence was found in a man aged 40-49 years in good health and CMV-seronegative. Sequences were obtained from PBMCs.

Here the CDR3 DNA reads TGTGCCAGCAGTTTAGGCCAGTACCAAGAGACCCAGTACTTC. It is translated as CASSLGQYQETQYF. V and J are TRBV27 and TRBJ2-5; D gene uncertain. The germline CDR1 and CDR2 sequences are MNHEY and SMNVEV (reference sequence). The V gene lost 2 bases and the J gene lost 0 bases, with 7 bases spanning the gap. This CDR3 is built from 14 residues.